What follows describes a single T cell receptor (beta chain). This entry comes from a study of OX40 agonist ivuxolimab in advanced cancers. This table comes from immunoSEQ multiplex PCR, and its TCRdb copy is limited to in-frame clones, with some not included. The profile shows over 70,000 clones, roughly nine tenths of them singletons. V was cut by 6 bases and J by 5 bases, with 10 bases left in between. CDR1 is DFQATT, CDR2 SNEGSKA, per germline (reference sequence). The CDR3 contains 11 residues. The TCR sequence derives from an adult with an advanced solid tumor such as melanoma, head and neck, liver or kidney cancer. This rearrangement joins TRBV20-1 to TRBJ2-5, with D perhaps matching TRBD2 (5 bases). Sequences were derived from CD4+ or CD8+ T cells sorted from blood, sampled in a trial of the OX40 agonist ivuxolimab. The CDR3 sequence: CSATRRETQYF. CDR3 nucleotides: TGCAGTGCCACACGGAGGGAGACCCAGTACTTC.